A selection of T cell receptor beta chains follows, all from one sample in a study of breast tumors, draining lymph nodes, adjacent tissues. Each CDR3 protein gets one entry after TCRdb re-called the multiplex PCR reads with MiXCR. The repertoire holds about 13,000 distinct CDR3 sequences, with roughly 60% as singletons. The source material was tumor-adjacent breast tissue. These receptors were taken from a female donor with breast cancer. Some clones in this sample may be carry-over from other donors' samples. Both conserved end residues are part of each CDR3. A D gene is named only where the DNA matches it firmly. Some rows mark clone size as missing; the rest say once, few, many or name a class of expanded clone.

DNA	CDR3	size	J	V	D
TGTGCCACGGGACTAGCGGGAGAGCGAACCGGGGAGCTGTTTTTT	CATGLAGERTGELFF	large	TRBJ2-2	TRBV7-9	TRBD2
TGTGCCAGCAGTCGAACAGGGGTCGGTTCACCCCTCCACTTT	CASSRTGVGSPLHF	NA	TRBJ1-6	TRBV9	TRBD1
TGTGCCAGCAGCAAGGGGGGTTACGAGCAGTACTTC	CASSKGGYEQYF	few	TRBJ2-7	TRBV12-3/TRBV12-4	NA
TGTGCCAGCAGCTTATTCGGGGGGACGTACGAGCAGTACTTC	CASSLFGGTYEQYF	NA	TRBJ2-7	TRBV7-2	TRBD2
TGTGCCAGCAGCTTAAATGGAGGGGGCGGCGGAGAGACCCAGTACTTC	CASSLNGGGGGETQYF	once	TRBJ2-5	TRBV7-3	NA
TGCAGTGCTAGTGAAGGGGGCGCTGGGGCCAACGTCCTGACTTTC	CSASEGGAGANVLTF	NA	TRBJ2-6	TRBV20-1	TRBD1
TGTGCCAGCAGTCCCTTGGACCGGAATAATGAAAAACTGTTTTTT	CASSPLDRNNEKLFF	many	TRBJ1-4	TRBV6-2/TRBV6-3	NA
TGTGCCAGCAGTTACGAACAGGGGAATCAGCCCCAGCATTTT	CASSYEQGNQPQHF	NA	TRBJ1-5	TRBV6-6	TRBD1
TGCAGTGCCCCGGGACTAGCGGACAATGAGCAGTTCTTC	CSAPGLADNEQFF	few	TRBJ2-1	TRBV20-1	TRBD2
TGCAGTGCCCTAGCCCGGGACAGAAAGAATTCACCCCTCCACTTT	CSALARDRKNSPLHF	many	TRBJ1-6	TRBV20-1	TRBD1
TGCGCCAGCTCAGGGGGCGTATCCGGGGAGCTGTACTTC	CASSGGVSGELYF	NA	TRBJ2-7	TRBV5-1	TRBD1
TGTGCCAGCAGTGCCGGGACTAGCGGGAGGATCCGCACAGATACGCAGTATTTT	CASSAGTSGRIRTDTQYF	many	TRBJ2-3	TRBV6-2/TRBV6-3	TRBD2
TGTGCCACCAGTGATTGGATCAGCGGGAGAGAGACCCAGTACTTC	CATSDWISGRETQYF	NA	TRBJ2-5	TRBV24-1	TRBD2
TGTGCCAGTAGTACCCTGACAGGGGCCCACATTTCTAACTATGGCTACACCTTC	CASSTLTGAHISNYGYTF	NA	TRBJ1-2	TRBV19	TRBD1
TGCAGTGCTAGAGGTGGGGGGCCGAATGCGCAGTTCTTC	CSARGGGPNAQFF	NA	TRBJ2-1	TRBV20-1	NA
TGTGCCAGCAGCCACGGACAGGGCACAGATACGCAGTATTTT	CASSHGQGTDTQYF	medium-sized	TRBJ2-3	TRBV5-8	TRBD1
TGTGCCAGCTCTCGAGGGGAGGGGCACTACTATGGCTACACCTTC	CASSRGEGHYYGYTF	NA	TRBJ1-2	TRBV6-5	NA
TGCAGTGCAGTAGCGGTCCCCCGCCAAGAGACCCAGTACTTC	CSAVAVPRQETQYF	NA	TRBJ2-5	TRBV20-1	NA
TGTGCCAGCAGTTTCTCGGACAGGGCCAACGTCCTGACTTTC	CASSFSDRANVLTF	many	TRBJ2-6	TRBV28	NA
TGTGCCAGCAGGAAGGATAGTCAGGGTATAGCTTTCTTT	CASRKDSQGIAFF	many	TRBJ1-1	TRBV2	NA
TGTGCCAGCAGTGGTTCGGGCATCCCCTCCTACGAGCAGTACTTC	CASSGSGIPSYEQYF	NA	TRBJ2-7	TRBV2	NA
TGTGCCACCAGCAGAGTGAATGGGGAGGTAAACACCATATATTTT	CATSRVNGEVNTIYF	NA	TRBJ1-3	TRBV15	NA
TGTGCCAGCAGCTTGGAAGGGGCACTTACCTACAATGAGCAGTTCTTC	CASSLEGALTYNEQFF	NA	TRBJ2-1	TRBV5-8	NA
TGCAGTGCCGCGGACTTAGCGGTGGAGGCACATGAGCAGCTCTTC	CSAADLAVEAHEQLF	NA	TRBJ2-1	TRBV20-1	NA
TGTGCCAGCAGCGCAAGATCTCGATACCCTGGGGAGCTGTTTTTT	CASSARSRYPGELFF	NA	TRBJ2-2	TRBV2	NA
TGTGCCTGGAATCGGTTCTCTGGAAACACCATATATTTT	CAWNRFSGNTIYF	medium-sized	TRBJ1-3	TRBV30	NA
TGCGCCAGCAGCTCAGGAATGCCGACAGGGATGAGCAGAACGCTAAACTATGGCTACACCTTC	CASSSGMPTGMSRTLNYGYTF	few	TRBJ1-2	TRBV5-1	TRBD1
TGCGCCAGCAGCTTGGTACAGGCCGACTCCTACGAGCAGTACTTC	CASSLVQADSYEQYF	once	TRBJ2-7	TRBV5-1	NA
TGCAGTGCTAACACTCCTGCGGGAGCGGTCTACGAGCAGTACTTC	CSANTPAGAVYEQYF	medium-sized	TRBJ2-7	TRBV20-1	TRBD2
TGTGCCAGCAGTTTGCAGGTGAGCACTGAAGCTTTCTTT	CASSLQVSTEAFF	NA	TRBJ1-1	TRBV12-3/TRBV12-4	NA
TGTGCCACCAGCAGAGATCTGGGAACACTGTTTTTT	CATSRDLGTLFF	NA	TRBJ1-4	TRBV15	NA
TGTGCCAGCAGCACTACAGGGTCGGGAGGCTACACCTTC	CASSTTGSGGYTF	once	TRBJ1-2	TRBV7-9	NA
TGCAGCGTCCCCAGGCACAGGGGCACAGATACGCAGTATTTT	CSVPRHRGTDTQYF	many	TRBJ2-3	TRBV29-1	NA
TGTGCCAGCAGGAAAGCCTCTGGGGAGCTGTTTTTT	CASRKASGELFF	NA	TRBJ2-2	TRBV12-3/TRBV12-4	NA
TGTGCCAGCAGCTTGGAGTCAAGCGAGCAGTACTTC	CASSLESSEQYF	NA	TRBJ2-7	TRBV5-4	NA
TGTGCCAGCGTGAGAACCGGGGAGCTGTTTTTT	CASVRTGELFF	many	TRBJ2-2	TRBV12-3/TRBV12-4	NA
TGTGCCAGCAGCTGGTCGACAGGGGGCTTTACTGAAGCTTTCTTT	CASSWSTGGFTEAFF	many	TRBJ1-1	TRBV5-6	TRBD1
TGCAGTGCCACAAGATCAGGAGGGTGGGCAGATACGCAGTATTTT	CSATRSGGWADTQYF	NA	TRBJ2-3	TRBV20-1	NA
TGTGCCAGTAGTATTCTCCTAGCGGCCTACGAGCAGTACTTC	CASSILLAAYEQYF	NA	TRBJ2-7	TRBV19	TRBD2
TGTGCCAGCAGCCAAGTGGACTTCATGGGCTATGGCTCCATCTTC	CASSQVDFMGYGSIF	NA	TRBJ1-2	TRBV14	NA
TGCGCCAGCAGCGACGAGGGACAGGGGTGGAGGGGCTACACCTTC	CASSDEGQGWRGYTF	NA	TRBJ1-2	TRBV5-1	TRBD1
TGCGCCAGCAGCTCGATCGATTGGCCCGGGGAGCTGTTCTTT	CASSSIDWPGELFF	NA	TRBJ2-2	TRBV5-1	NA
TGCAGTGCTAGGAGGGATAAGGGGGCCACAACAGATACGCAGTATTTT	CSARRDKGATTDTQYF	NA	TRBJ2-3	TRBV20-1	TRBD1
TGTGCCAGCAGCCCCGGGATCCCAGACGAAAAACTGTTTTTT	CASSPGIPDEKLFF	NA	TRBJ1-4	TRBV9	NA